Listed below are T cell receptor beta chains from one sample, sequenced in a study of glioma-infiltrating T cells after dendritic cell vaccination. Libraries were prepared by immunoSEQ multiplex PCR; TCRdb keeps only in-frame clonotypes and omits some of them. The data contain about 73,000 clones, approximately 80% of them singletons. Here the sequenced sample was blood, taken before dendritic cell vaccination. Every receptor here comes from a human donor with glioblastoma. Both conserved end residues are part of each CDR3. The D gene is left open where the match is weak. Some rows mark clone size as missing; the rest say once, few, many or name a class of expanded clone.

j_call d_call v_call clone_size cdr3_nt cdr3_aa
TRBJ2-5 TRBD1 TRBV27 . TGTGCCAGCGAAGGGACAGGGGATCACCAAGAGACCCAGTACTTC CASEGTGDHQETQYF
TRBJ2-1 TRBD2 TRBV6-1 . TGTGCCAGCACTCCCAGCATAGCGGGGGGGCTCGGGCAGTTCTTC CASTPSIAGGLGQFF
TRBJ2-5 TRBD2 TRBV4-2 . TGTGCCAGCAGCCAAGATCTGAAGGGACTAGCGCCCGTAGCGGAGACCCAGTACTTC CASSQDLKGLAPVAETQYF
TRBJ1-4 . TRBV5-1 . TGCGCCAGCAGTCTGAGGGCTAGTAATGAAAAACTGTTTTTT CASSLRASNEKLFF
TRBJ1-5 . TRBV6-6 . TGTGCCAGCACAGGGAATGTGGGTCAGCCCCAGCATTTT CASTGNVGQPQHF
TRBJ2-3 . TRBV18 . TGTGCCAGCTCACCTAACCAACTCACAGATACGCAGTATTTT CASSPNQLTDTQYF
TRBJ2-4 TRBD1 TRBV19 . TGTGCCAGTAGTTCGGGGACAGGGAGATTAAACATTCAGTACTTC CASSSGTGRLNIQYF
TRBJ1-1 . TRBV6-5 . TGTGCCAGCAGTCCTCCCGACACTAACACTGAAGCTTTCTTT CASSPPDTNTEAFF
TRBJ2-2 TRBD1 TRBV6-4 . TGTGCCAGCAGTGTAACAGGGGAAACCGGGGAGCTGTTTTTT CASSVTGETGELFF
TRBJ2-2 . TRBV20-1 . TGCAGTGCTGCCGAGTGGGAGCTGTTTTTT CSAAEWELFF
TRBJ1-2 . TRBV7-8 . TGTGCCAGCAGGGAGGTGGAGGGACACTATGGCTACACCTTC CASREVEGHYGYTF
TRBJ1-4 TRBD1 TRBV5-1 . TGCGCCAGCGCCCCGCAAGGGGGCGTCTATGAAAAACTGTTTTTT CASAPQGGVYEKLFF
TRBJ2-7 TRBD2 TRBV4-2 . TGTGCCAGCAGCCAACCCACTACGAAGGGGACTAGCGGATCCTACGAGCAGTACTTC CASSQPTTKGTSGSYEQYF
TRBJ2-3 TRBD2 TRBV5-5 . TGTGCCAGCAGCTCTCGCCCGGGGGGGCAAGATACGCAGTATTTT CASSSRPGGQDTQYF
TRBJ2-3 . TRBV6-6 . TGTGCCAGCACATCGGGAAGCCTTGGCACAGATACGCAGTATTTT CASTSGSLGTDTQYF
TRBJ2-5 TRBD1 TRBV7-3 . TGTGCCAGCAGCTCCCCCGGACAGGGGGAGACCCAGTACTTC CASSSPGQGETQYF
TRBJ2-1 . TRBV6-6 few TGTGCCAGCCGCGGAGGCAATGAGCAGTTCTTC CASRGGNEQFF
TRBJ2-5 TRBD1 TRBV4-1 . TGCGCCAGCAGCCAAGAAGGGACAGGGGAAGAGACCCAGTACTTC CASSQEGTGEETQYF
TRBJ2-5 . TRBV4-1 . TGCGCCAGCAGCCAGCTAGACAGGTATGAAGAGACCCAGTACTTC CASSQLDRYEETQYF
TRBJ2-1 . TRBV6-5 . TGTGCCAGCAGTTATACCAGGGGTCGGCGGAATGAGCAGTTCTTC CASSYTRGRRNEQFF
TRBJ2-1 . TRBV5-4 . TGTGCCAGCAGCTTCCTGGTTGGGGCACGGAATGAGCAGTTCTTC CASSFLVGARNEQFF
TRBJ1-2 TRBD1 TRBV19 once TGTGCCAGTAGTTGGGCGGGACAGGGGTATGGCTACACCTTC CASSWAGQGYGYTF
TRBJ2-5 TRBD2 TRBV29-1 . TGCAGCGTTAGGGAGAGGACTAGCGGGAGGACGGGAGAGACCCAGTACTTC CSVRERTSGRTGETQYF
TRBJ1-4 TRBD1 TRBV5-6 . TGTGCCAGCAGCTTGGGACAGGGGATTACGACTAATGAAAAACTGTTTTTT CASSLGQGITTNEKLFF
TRBJ1-1 TRBD1 TRBV7-9 few TGTGCCAGCAGCTTCACAGGACAGGGGAGGACTGAAGCTTTCTTT CASSFTGQGRTEAFF
TRBJ1-5 . TRBV12-5 few TGTGCTAGTGGTTTGACGCAGTATAGCAATCAGCCCCAGCATTTT CASGLTQYSNQPQHF
TRBJ1-4 . TRBV5-6 . TGTGCCAGCAGCTTTATAGCAACTAATGAAAAACTGTTTTTT CASSFIATNEKLFF
TRBJ1-5 TRBD1 TRBV5-8 . TGTGCCAGCAGCAGGCGGCAGGGGGGCAATCAGCCCCAGCATTTT CASSRRQGGNQPQHF
TRBJ2-5 . TRBV7-6 . TGTGCCAGCAGCTTCGGGTTGCGGGTGCTACAAGAGACCCAGTACTTC CASSFGLRVLQETQYF
TRBJ1-2 . TRBV4-1 once TGCGCCAGCAGCCAGTCCCCAGCGGCTCCGGGTGGCTACACCTTC CASSQSPAAPGGYTF
TRBJ1-5 . TRBV7-9 few TGTGCCAGCAGCTTAGAAGGGGCTTATCAGCCCCAGCATTTT CASSLEGAYQPQHF
TRBJ2-5 TRBD2 TRBV5-1 . TGCGCCAGCAGCTTGGGGGTAGCGGGGGGATTCATCAAGCAGTACTTC CASSLGVAGGFIKQYF
TRBJ2-7 TRBD1 TRBV27 . TGTGCCAGCAGTTCTGCCGGGACAGGGGTCGAGCAGTACTTC CASSSAGTGVEQYF
TRBJ2-3 . TRBV2 . TGTGCCAGCAGTGACGCTACTAGCACAGATACGCAGTATTTT CASSDATSTDTQYF
TRBJ1-2 TRBD1 TRBV5-1 . TGCGCCAGCAGCTTTGCGTTAGGACAGGGGGTCGGCTACACCTTC CASSFALGQGVGYTF
TRBJ1-1 TRBD1 TRBV5-1 . TGCGCCAGCAGCTGGGGGACAGGGGGCGGGCCGATCAACACTGAAGCTTTCTTT CASSWGTGGGPINTEAFF
TRBJ2-7 . TRBV7-2 . TGTGCCAGCAGCCCCGCCACCGGAGGGTACGAGCAGTACTTC CASSPATGGYEQYF
TRBJ1-5 TRBD1 TRBV6-5 . TGTGCCAGCAGTTACTCGCACAGGGGGTCTCAGCCCCAGCATTTT CASSYSHRGSQPQHF
TRBJ2-2 TRBD2 TRBV6-5 . TGTGCCAGCAGAAGACTAGCTATCGCCGGGGAGCTGTTTTTT CASRRLAIAGELFF
TRBJ1-2 TRBD1 TRBV2 . TGTGCCAGCAGTGAGACAGGGTATTCTACTTACACCTTC CASSETGYSTYTF
TRBJ1-5 . TRBV5-6 . TGTGCCAGCGGCGTTAATGGGCAGGGTAAGCAGCCCCAGCATTTT CASGVNGQGKQPQHF
TRBJ2-5 TRBD2 TRBV28 . TGTGCCAGCATTTTAGGGTCTGCGGGGGGAGGGGAGACCCAGTACTTC CASILGSAGGGETQYF
TRBJ2-3 TRBD2 TRBV2 few TGTGCCAGCAGGCGGCTACTAGCGGCTGGGGGTACAGATACGCAGTATTTT CASRRLLAAGGTDTQYF
TRBJ2-1 TRBD2 TRBV19 . TGTGCCAGTACCCTGGTAGCGGGGGGGCCCGATGAGCAGTTCTTC CASTLVAGGPDEQFF
TRBJ2-3 TRBD2 TRBV11-3 . TGTGCCAGCAGCCTAAGGACTAGCGCCACAGATACGCAGTATTTT CASSLRTSATDTQYF
TRBJ2-1 . TRBV30 . TGTGCCTGGAGTGTACAGCTTGCAGGGGCTCGCAATGAGCAGTTCTTC CAWSVQLAGARNEQFF
TRBJ1-2 TRBD1 TRBV5-1 . TGCGCCAGCAGCTTGGGACAGGGCTGGATTCGGACCTTC CASSLGQGWIRTF
TRBJ2-3 . TRBV6-5 . TGTGCCAGCAGTTACAGGGGAGATACGCAGTATTTT CASSYRGDTQYF